Listed below are T cell receptor beta chains from one sample, sequenced in a study of T cell responses to AZD1222 COVID-19 vaccine. This table comes from immunoSEQ multiplex PCR, and its TCRdb copy is limited to in-frame clones, with some not included. Altogether 85,000 to 90,000 clones are present, about nine tenths being singletons, with the ten largest covering around 3%. Sequenced here: peripheral blood, sampled on day 0 of AZD1222 vaccination. The receptors come from an adult in good health. Each CDR3 is given with its conserved first and last residue. A D gene is named only where the DNA matches it firmly. Not all rows give a size; the values are once, few, many and, for expanded clones, a class.

clone_size	v_call	d_call	cdr3_length	j_call	cdr3_aa	cdr3_nt
.	TRBV10-2	TRBD1	15	TRBJ2-2	CASSDRGRGAGELFF	TGCGCCAGCTCTGACAGGGGGCGCGGGGCCGGGGAGCTGTTTTTT
few	TRBV7-7	TRBD2	16	TRBJ2-1	CASSRGGLAGDDEQFF	TGTGCTAGCAGCCGGGGGGGACTAGCGGGAGACGATGAGCAGTTCTTC
.	TRBV3-1/TRBV3-2	.	12	TRBJ1-2	CASSPDSLGYTF	TGTGCCAGCAGCCCAGACAGTCTCGGCTACACCTTC
.	TRBV30	.	13	TRBJ2-7	CAWNPSSSYEQYF	TGTGCCTGGAACCCGTCAAGCTCCTACGAGCAGTACTTC
once	TRBV7-9	.	15	TRBJ1-2	CASSAWSNRDYGYTF	TGTGCCAGCAGCGCCTGGAGCAATAGGGACTATGGCTACACCTTC
.	TRBV5-1	TRBD2	15	TRBJ2-3	CASGPSAGGADTQYF	TGCGCCAGCGGTCCATCAGCGGGGGGTGCAGATACGCAGTATTTT
.	TRBV3-1/TRBV3-2	.	14	TRBJ2-7	CASSPPGLSYEQYF	TGTGCCAGCAGCCCCCCGGGACTCTCCTACGAGCAGTACTTC
.	TRBV14	.	15	TRBJ2-2	CASSPIRAATGELFF	TGTGCCAGCAGCCCGATTAGGGCGGCCACCGGGGAGCTGTTTTTT
.	TRBV5-5	.	14	TRBJ1-2	CASSLEADQGGYTF	TGTGCCAGCAGCTTGGAAGCAGACCAGGGAGGCTACACCTTC
few	TRBV25-1	.	14	TRBJ2-7	CATLDETNSYEQYF	TGTGCCACCCTCGACGAAACCAACTCCTACGAGCAGTACTTC
once	TRBV28	TRBD1	15	TRBJ1-1	CASSPPTGRNTEAFF	TGTGCCAGCAGCCCTCCGACAGGGAGAAACACTGAAGCTTTCTTT
.	TRBV18	.	14	TRBJ2-7	CASSPQDFHYEQYF	TGTGCCAGCTCACCTCAGGACTTTCACTACGAGCAGTACTTC
.	TRBV7-6	.	15	TRBJ2-1	CASSHDRDLYNEQFF	TGTGCCAGCAGCCACGACCGTGATCTCTACAATGAGCAGTTCTTC
.	TRBV30	.	14	TRBJ1-6	CAWSLGGSDSPLHF	TGTGCCTGGAGTTTGGGGGGCTCGGATTCACCCCTCCACTTT
.	TRBV9	.	12	TRBJ2-4	CASSGSKNIQYF	TGTGCCAGCAGCGGGTCCAAAAACATTCAGTACTTC
.	TRBV4-1	.	14	TRBJ1-4	CASSQETTTEKLFF	TGCGCCAGCAGCCAAGAAACGACCACGGAAAAACTGTTTTTT
.	TRBV4-1	TRBD2	18	TRBJ2-1	CASSQEGTWGGLGNEQFF	TGCGCCAGCAGCCAAGAGGGTACTTGGGGGGGATTAGGCAATGAGCAGTTCTTC
once	TRBV6-5	TRBD2	14	TRBJ2-1	CASWSLAGGGEQFF	TGTGCCAGCTGGAGTCTAGCGGGGGGCGGAGAGCAGTTCTTC
.	TRBV6-5	.	13	TRBJ2-1	CASSHRPRNEQFF	TGTGCCAGCAGTCACCGACCCCGCAATGAGCAGTTCTTC